The 15 T cell receptor beta chains in this list originate from one sample, sequenced in a study of T-cell reconstitution after alpha-beta-depleted transplantation in children. Unique molecular identifiers tagged the TCRbeta library. In TCRdb, the PCR reads were re-called with MiXCR into one record per CDR3 protein. The data contain over 450,000 distinct CDR3 sequences, about 10% of them singletons. The starting material was PBMCs, obtained before TCRalphabeta/CD19-depleted stem cell transplant. Source of these receptors: a child younger than 10 with inherited bone marrow failure, due to receive a stem cell transplant.

This clonotype occurred many times. V is TRBV20-1 and J is TRBJ1-4; the D is unclear. Trimming cost V 0 bases and J 8 bases, with 19 bases left between them. Germline CDR1 and CDR2: DFQATT and SNEGSKA (reference sequence). CDR3 length equals 16 residues. CDR3 sequence reads: CSAREPRNLADEKLFF. CDR3 coding DNA: TGCAGTGCTAGAGAACCGAGAAACTTGGCGGACGAAAAACTGTTTTTT.

This clonotype was counted only a few times. This rearrangement joins TRBV20-1 to TRBJ2-1; TRBD2 matches at 9 bases. V lost 0 bases and J lost 0; bases outside the gene matches: 3. The CDR3 runs to 16 residues. CDR1 is DFQATT, CDR2 SNEGSKA, per germline (reference sequence). This chain's CDR3 is CSARDSSGSSYNEQFF. The CDR3 DNA reads as TGCAGTGCTAGAGATAGTAGCGGGAGCTCCTACAATGAGCAGTTCTTC.

This clonotype was picked up many times. V is TRBV19 and J is TRBJ1-2; tentative D call: TRBD1 (5 bases). V lost 4 bases to trimming and J lost 7 bases, with 16 bases between them. Germline CDR1 reads LNHDA; CDR2 reads SQIVND (reference sequence). The CDR3 totals 14 residues. The CDR3 region is CASSRGPLEGGYTF. The CDR3 bases are TGTGCCAGTAGTAGGGGACCGCTTGAGGGTGGCTACACCTTC.

This clonotype has a count of ten or more. The rearrangement uses TRBV20-1 and TRBJ2-3, with 9 bases matching TRBD2. This CDR3 region has 15 residues. The trim removed 0 bases at V and 2 bases at J, leaving 3 bases unmatched. Per the germline V gene, CDR1 is DFQATT and CDR2 is SNEGSKA (reference sequence). The CDR3 nucleotides are TGCAGTGCTAGAGATCAGCGGGGGGACACAGATACGCAGTATTTT. Translation gives CSARDQRGDTDTQYF.

At least ten counts were recorded for this clonotype. The J gene is TRBJ2-3, the V gene TRBV15, with TRBD2 as a possible D gene (5 bases). The CDR3 runs to 15 residues. V lost 1 base, J lost 2 bases, and 10 bases lay in between. Germline CDR1 and CDR2: LNHNV and YYDKDF (reference sequence). The CDR3 region has the DNA TGTGCCACCAGCAGAGTCGCCGGGAACACAGATACGCAGTATTTT. It encodes CATSRVAGNTDTQYF.

Many counts were recorded for this clonotype. The CDR3 is CASSLSWEGSVGYEQYF. The CDR3 DNA reads TGTGCCAGCAGTTTATCGTGGGAGGGTAGTGTGGGCTACGAGCAGTACTTC. The chain recombines TRBV27 with TRBJ2-7; TRBD2 matches 7 bases. The ends lost 0 bases at V and 3 bases at J; junction bases unmatched: 11. CDR3 length: 17 residues. Germline V lookup: CDR1 MNHEY, CDR2 SMNVEV (reference sequence).

This clonotype has at least ten counts. The CDR3 region is CASSELASEDGELFF. CDR3 nucleotides: TGTGCCAGCAGTGAACTGGCTAGCGAGGACGGGGAGCTGTTTTTT. The rearrangement links TRBV2 to TRBJ2-2, with a weak D call TRBD2 (6 bases). CDR1 and CDR2 from the germline V gene are SNHLY and FYNNEI. V was trimmed by 2 bases and J by 7 bases, leaving 14 bases between them. The CDR3 has 15 residues. The entire variable domain, with the rest obtained from reference TRBV2 and TRBJ2-2, is as follows: EPEVTQTPSHQVTQMGQEVILRCVPISNHLYFYWYRQILGQKVEFLVSFYNNEISEKSEIFDDQFSVERPDGSNFTLKIRSTKLEDSAMYFCASSELASEDGELFFGEGSRLTVL.

The chain carries TRBV28 and TRBJ2-7; 8 bases map to TRBD1. The CDR3 length is 14 residues. CDR1 MDHEN and CDR2 SYDVKM come from the germline V gene. V shed 6 bases and J 6 bases; nucleotides not matched to a gene: 10. DNA of the CDR3: TGTGCCAGCAGCCCCATGACAGGGGAGCGCGAGCAGTACTTC. Translating gives CASSPMTGEREQYF.

The rearrangement uses TRBV6-5 and TRBJ2-3, with TRBD2 matching 7 bases. CDR3 length: 15 amino acids. Germline-derived CDR1 and CDR2 are MNHEY and SVGAGI. J was trimmed by 1 base and V by 3 bases; bases with no gene match: 4. CDR3 sequence: CASSYFGLGTDTQYF. The CDR3 coding sequence is TGTGCCAGCAGTTATTTCGGACTAGGCACAGATACGCAGTATTTT.

This clonotype came up many times. This chain joins TRBV10-3 and TRBJ2-1; 7 bases align to TRBD1. V lost 3 bases to trimming and J lost 4 bases; unmatched junction nucleotides: 9. The CDR3 has 16 residues. The germline CDR1 and CDR2 sequences are ENHRY and SYGVKD. Here the CDR3 reads CAISESPDRVYNEQFF. Written as DNA, the CDR3 is TGTGCCATCAGTGAAAGTCCCGACAGGGTTTACAATGAGCAGTTCTTC.

Many counts were recorded for this clonotype. CDR3 DNA: TGCGCCAGCAGCGCCAAGGGGCTCTCCTACGAGCAGTACTTC. Its protein is CASSAKGLSYEQYF. The chain carries TRBV5-1 and TRBJ2-7, with D tentatively TRBD1 (5 bases). The CDR3 sequence is 14 residues long. Germline CDR1 is SGHRS and CDR2 is YFSETQ. Deletions cut 4 bases from V and 0 bases from J, with 11 bases between.

In this sample, this clonotype turned up many times. The CDR3 sequence is CASRVTSNTGELFF. Written as DNA, the CDR3 is TGTGCCAGCAGGGTCACCTCGAACACCGGGGAGCTGTTTTTT. The chain is built from TRBV12-3 or TRBV12-4 and TRBJ2-2, with no clear D. The CDR3 contains 14 residues. Deletions cut 6 bases from V and 0 bases from J, with 8 bases between.

This clonotype was observed many times. The chain has TRBV20-1 and TRBJ1-5; 7 nucleotides match TRBD1. Germline CDR1 DFQATT, CDR2 SNEGSKA (reference sequence). This CDR3 contains 13 residues. The V segment lost 6 bases and the J segment 7 bases; nucleotides outside the gene matches: 9. The CDR3 is CSAARGTGQPQHF. The DNA of the CDR3 is TGCAGTGCCGCCAGGGGGACGGGACAGCCCCAGCATTTT.

This clonotype occurred many times. The chain joins TRBV10-3 to TRBJ2-1; D not certain. From germline, CDR1 is ENHRY and CDR2 SYGVKD. Trimming took 5 bases from V and 2 from J, leaving 7 bases between them. This CDR3 region has 13 residues. In DNA, the CDR3 is TGTGCCATCAGTCGCGAAGCCTACAATGAGCAGTTCTTC. It translates to CAISREAYNEQFF.

The chain joins TRBV5-1 to TRBJ1-2; 7 bases are shared with TRBD1. CDR3 length: 14 residues. Germline V gene lookup returns CDR1 SGHRS and CDR2 YFSETQ. The V and J ends lost 4 bases and 5 bases, in that order; junction bases with no gene match: 8. CDR3 in amino acids: CASSAGDSSYGYTF. The CDR3, as DNA: TGCGCCAGCAGCGCGGGGGACAGCTCATATGGCTACACCTTC.